The TCR beta chain described here comes from a study of beta chain features in type 1 diabetes. Broader study findings: The study found that naive, central memory and Treg TCRB repertoires appeared more similar in patients than in healthy donors. When Type 1 diabetes patients were examined, their TCRB CDR3s proved moderately but significantly shorter in all four CD4+ subsets.

The germline gives CDR1 SGDLS, CDR2 YYNGEE. CDR3 length equals 17 residues. The V segment lost 0 bases and the J segment 0 bases; nucleotides outside the gene matches: 6. As to this clone: Antigen unknown. Other DNA sequences within the sample encode an identical CDR3.

The authors took one heparinised blood draw, averaging about 110 mL, from each donor. Every bit of the isolated RNA underwent reverse transcription, so sequencing read expressed TCRB transcripts. Generated by immunoSEQ multiplex PCR, the TCRdb table keeps only in-frame clones and is missing some. The profile covers hundreds of thousands of clones, with approximately 11% appearing a single time and roughly 0.016% taken by the ten largest. The receptor's source is a woman in her twenties or thirties in good health. This chain joins TRBV9 and TRBJ2-3; TRBD2 matches 8 bases. What was sequenced was naive CD4+ T cells from blood. CDR3 sequence: CASSVVGSGTSTDTQYF. The CDR3 coding sequence is TGTGCCAGCAGCGTAGTCGGTAGCGGGACTAGCACAGATACGCAGTATTTT.